The clone carrying this T cell receptor (beta chain) was seen more than once but under ten times. Its target is unknown. The ends were cut back, 3 bases at V and 5 bases at J, with 10 bases in the middle. Germline assignment: CDR1 KGHSH and CDR2 LQKENI. The CDR3 contains 13 residues. The source of the sample is a study of blood T cells in healthy people across ages. Investigators took ten milliliters of peripheral blood from every donor. Through a sample-barcoded 5' primer and a J-beta primer mix, a second PCR was run for roughly 6 to 12 cycles. TCRdb reprocessed the 5' RACE reads with MiXCR, giving one entry per CDR3 protein. The sample has 660,000 or so distinct CDR3 sequences; 58% are singletons. Findings and limits, study-wide: Any conclusive comparison of naive versus antigen-experienced cells was prevented by using unsorted PBMCs.

The origin of this receptor is a man aged 55 to 70 in good health. The chain links TRBV18 to TRBJ1-1, with unresolved D. Sequenced material: blood. CDR3 in amino acids: CASSPTPGTEAFF. The CDR3 DNA reads as TGTGCCAGCTCACCGACACCGGGGACTGAAGCTTTCTTT.